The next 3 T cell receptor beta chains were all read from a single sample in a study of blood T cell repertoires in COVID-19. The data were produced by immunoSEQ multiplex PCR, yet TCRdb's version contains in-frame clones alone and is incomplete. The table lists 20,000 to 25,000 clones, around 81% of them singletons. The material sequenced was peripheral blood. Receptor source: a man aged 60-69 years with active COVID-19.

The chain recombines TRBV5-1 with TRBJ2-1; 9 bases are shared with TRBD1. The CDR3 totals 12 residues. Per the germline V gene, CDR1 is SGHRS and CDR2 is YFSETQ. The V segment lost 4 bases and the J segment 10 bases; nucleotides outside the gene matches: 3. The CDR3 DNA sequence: TGCGCCAGCAGCAAACAGGGGGCCGAGCAGTTCTTC. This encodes CASSKQGAEQFF.

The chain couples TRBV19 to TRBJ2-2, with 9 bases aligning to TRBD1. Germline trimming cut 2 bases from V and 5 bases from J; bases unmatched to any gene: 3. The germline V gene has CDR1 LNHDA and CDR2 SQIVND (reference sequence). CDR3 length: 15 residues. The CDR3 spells CASSITGGATGELFF. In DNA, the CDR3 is TGTGCCAGTAGTATAACAGGGGGCGCGACCGGGGAGCTGTTTTTT. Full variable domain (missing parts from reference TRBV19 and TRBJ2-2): DGGITQSPKYLFRKEGQNVTLSCEQNLNHDAMYWYRQDPGQGLRLIYYSQIVNDFQKGDIAEGYSVSREKKESFPLTVTSAQKNPTAFYLCASSITGGATGELFFGEGSRLTVL.

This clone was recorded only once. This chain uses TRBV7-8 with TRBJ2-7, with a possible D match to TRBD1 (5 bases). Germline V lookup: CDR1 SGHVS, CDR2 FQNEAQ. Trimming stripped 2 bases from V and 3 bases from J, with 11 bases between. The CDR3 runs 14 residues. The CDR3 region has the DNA TGTGCCAGCAGCTTATCGGACAAACTCTACGAGCAGTACTTC. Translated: CASSLSDKLYEQYF.